Presented here are 15 T cell receptor beta chains from one specimen sequenced in a study of blood T cells in healthy people across ages. Together with a sample-barcoded 5' primer, a J-beta primer mix was included in a second PCR lasting roughly 7 to 11 cycles. TCRdb called the 5' RACE reads again in MiXCR, with one record for every CDR3 protein. The sample has 800,000 to 950,000 distinct CDR3 sequences; roughly 48% are singletons. Sequenced sample: blood. These TCRs come from a man aged 25 to 40 in good health.

The J gene is TRBJ1-5, the V gene TRBV6-2 or TRBV6-3; 7 bases align to TRBD1. Germline CDR1 reads MNHEY; CDR2 reads SVGEGT. The V gene end was trimmed by 6 bases and the J gene end by 6 bases; junction bases not matched to a gene: 11. The CDR3 sequence is 15 residues long. The CDR3 sequence is CASRPDTRGGQPQHF. The CDR3 DNA reads TGTGCCAGCAGACCCGACACCAGGGGGGGTCAGCCCCAGCATTTT.

The chain combines TRBV4-1 with TRBJ2-5; D gene uncertain. Germline V gene sequence: CDR1 MGHRA, CDR2 YSYEKL. There are 12 residues in the CDR3. V lost 0 bases and J 7 bases, leaving 6 bases between the germline ends. CDR3: CASSQDPGTQYF. DNA of the CDR3: TGCGCCAGCAGCCAAGATCCGGGGACCCAGTACTTC.

The rearrangement joins TRBV27 to TRBJ2-7, with 7 bases that match TRBD1. The germline gives CDR1 MNHEY, CDR2 SMNVEV (reference sequence). With V trimmed by 2 bases and J by 2 bases, 3 bases remained unmatched. The CDR3 has 14 residues. The CDR3, as DNA: TGTGCCAGCAGTTTAGGGACAGCCCCCTACGAGCAGTACTTC. Encoded protein: CASSLGTAPYEQYF.

The chain employs TRBV27 and TRBJ2-5; TRBD1 agrees at 8 bases. Trimming removed 5 bases from V and 1 base from J; junction bases left unmatched: 9. CDR3 length: 16 amino acids. CDR1 and CDR2 (germline): MNHEY, SMNVEV (reference sequence). CDR3 sequence: CASSQRDRRPQETQYF. The CDR3 region has the DNA TGTGCCAGCAGTCAAAGGGACAGGCGGCCCCAAGAGACCCAGTACTTC.

The V gene is TRBV3-1, the J gene TRBJ2-7, with D perhaps TRBD1 or TRBD2 (5 bases each). The CDR3 runs 14 residues. V lost 4 bases and J 3 bases, leaving 13 bases between the germline ends. Per the germline V gene, CDR1 is LGHDT and CDR2 is YNNKEL (reference sequence). This CDR3 is CASSLGTVIYEQYF. CDR3 bases: TGTGCCAGCAGCCTCGGGACCGTCATCTACGAGCAGTACTTC.

CDR3 nucleotide sequence: TGTGCCAGCAGTGTCGGGACCGCCAAAATCAATGAGCAGTTCTTC. Translation gives CASSVGTAKINEQFF. The chain recombines TRBV2 with TRBJ2-1, with D perhaps assigned TRBD1 or TRBD2 (5 bases each). V lost 4 bases and J lost 6, with 16 bases in between. Germline V lookup: CDR1 SNHLY, CDR2 FYNNEI. This CDR3 comprises 15 residues. The variable domain in full, completed from reference TRBV2 and TRBJ2-1, reads EPEVTQTPSHQVTQMGQEVILRCVPISNHLYFYWYRQILGQKVEFLVSFYNNEISEKSEIFDDQFSVERPDGSNFTLKIRSTKLEDSAMYFCASSVGTAKINEQFFGPGTRLTVL.

This clonotype was counted many times. The chain has TRBV6-5 and TRBJ1-2, with D perhaps matching TRBD1 (5 bases). Per the germline V gene, CDR1 is MNHEY and CDR2 is SVGAGI. Trimming left V 6 bases short and J 2 bases short, with 10 bases between. This CDR3 spans 13 amino acids. The CDR3 is CASRLGGNYGYTF. The CDR3 DNA is TGTGCCAGCAGGCTGGGGGGGAACTATGGCTACACCTTC.

On this clonotype itself: A read error may account for a junction end that differs from germline. The genes are TRBV7-7 and TRBJ2-1; 10 positions match TRBD1. The germline gives CDR1 SSHAT, CDR2 FNYEAQ (reference sequence). The length of the CDR3 is 13 residues. CDR3 loop: CASSPGQGLEQFF. The CDR3 DNA reads TGTGCTAGCAGCCCGGGACAGGGGCTTGAGCAGTTCTTC. Looking up the rest from reference TRBV7-7 and TRBJ2-1 gives the full variable domain: GAGVSQSPRYKVTKRGQDVTLRCDPISSHATLYWYQQALGQGPEFLTYFNYEAQPDKSGLPSDRFSAERPEGSISTLTIQRTEQRDSAMYRCASSPGQGLEQFFGPGTRLTVL.

This chain links TRBV20-1 with TRBJ2-7; D is undetermined. This CDR3 is built from 14 residues. Trimming removed 1 base from V and 0 bases from J, with 10 bases in between. The germline CDR1 and CDR2 sequences are DFQATT and SNEGSKA (reference sequence). The CDR3 loop reads CSARVGADSYEQYF. CDR3 DNA sequence: TGCAGTGCTAGAGTTGGCGCAGACTCCTACGAGCAGTACTTC.

V gene TRBV18 combines with J gene TRBJ2-3; TRBD1 aligns across 7 bases. The V gene end was trimmed by 2 bases and the J gene end by 0 bases; junction bases not matched to a gene: 8. In germline, CDR1 is KGHSH, CDR2 LQKENI. The CDR3 spans 17 residues. CDR3 sequence (DNA): TGTGCCAGCTCACCAACCATCGGGACAGCTAGCACAGATACGCAGTATTTT. It codes for CASSPTIGTASTDTQYF.

The chain has TRBV14 and TRBJ1-2; D is perhaps TRBD1 (5 bases). The CDR3 contains 14 residues. Germline assignment: CDR1 SGHDN and CDR2 FVKESK. Trimming pared 4 bases from V and 4 bases from J, leaving 13 bases between. The CDR3 loop reads CASSRPTDFYGYTF. CDR3 bases: TGTGCCAGCAGCCGCCCGACAGACTTCTATGGCTACACCTTC.

This chain joins TRBV7-9 and TRBJ1-3; D possibly corresponds to TRBD1 (5 bases). V was trimmed by 10 bases and J by 0 bases, leaving 13 bases between them. CDR3 length: 14 amino acids. Per the germline V gene, CDR1 is SEHNR and CDR2 is FQNEAQ (reference sequence). CDR3 in amino acids: CATMTARSGNTIYF. The CDR3 DNA reads as TGTGCCACCATGACAGCTCGCTCTGGAAACACCATATATTTT.

The DNA for the CDR3 is TGTGCCAGCAGCTTCCGAAGGAACTATGGCTACACCTTC. Its protein product is CASSFRRNYGYTF. J is TRBJ1-2 and V is TRBV7-9; D gene uncertain. This CDR3 is 13 amino acids long. Trimming stripped 3 bases from V and 2 bases from J, with 7 bases between. Per germline, CDR1 SEHNR and CDR2 FQNEAQ (reference sequence).

In regard to this clonotype: This may come from a read error, since a much larger clone is one base off. V and J are TRBV6-2 or TRBV6-3 and TRBJ2-7, with D perhaps matching TRBD1 (7 bases). V was pared by 7 bases and J by 7 bases, with 20 bases between. The CDR3 extends over 14 amino acids. Germline loops: CDR1 MNHEY, CDR2 SVGEGT. This CDR3 is CASNFGQDYNEQYF. DNA for the CDR3: TGTGCCAGCAACTTCGGACAGGACTACAATGAGCAGTACTTC.

The gene calls are TRBV7-2 and TRBJ1-1; D is uncertain. Germline CDR1 reads SGHTA; CDR2 reads FQGNSA. This CDR3 region has 13 residues. V dropped 4 bases and J dropped 8 bases, with 14 bases sitting between them. CDR3 bases: TGTGCCAGCAGCTATCGTAGGTCGGTCGAAGCTTTCTTT. This gives the protein CASSYRRSVEAFF.